This T cell receptor beta chain was observed in a study of beta chain features in type 1 diabetes. Whole-study context: All samples yielded over 95,000,000 examined sorted cells.

cDNA synthesis used the whole RNA isolate, giving expressed TCRB sequences. The method was immunoSEQ multiplex PCR; TCRdb's version includes in-frame clones alone and lacks a portion of them. The sample records about 360,000 clones, around 12% being singletons. Study outcomes and limitations: High TCR expression in some cells could lead to their over-representation in cDNA sequencing.

Isolation of CD4+ naive, central memory, regulatory and stem cell-like memory cells was achieved by sorting via CD45RO/CCR7/CD25/CD127/CD95/CD27. Of note for this clone: Its specificity is unknown.

Source material: naive CD4+ T cells from blood. This sequence originates from a young man in good health.

CDR3 nucleotides: TGTGCCATCAGTGATAATTCCGGGGAGTCCTACAATGAGCAGTTCTTC. This sequence encodes CAISDNSGESYNEQFF. This chain joins TRBV10-3 and TRBJ2-1; perhaps TRBD2 as D (5 bases). V lost 3 bases and J lost 1, with 13 bases in between. The CDR3 is 16 amino acids. Germline V gene lookup returns CDR1 ENHRY and CDR2 SYGVKD.